This T cell receptor beta chain was documented in a study of cytomegalovirus exposure and HLA in healthy donors (dated by TCRdb to 2016 to 2017). In terms of the full investigation: An earlier analysis of some 600 of the donors reported roughly 300 Gb of sequence data and 117 million unique TCR beta sequences obtained from some 200 million T cells. Alongside the repertoire data, information on donor age, sex, ethnicity and CMV serostatus was compiled. The later analysis used no new phenotypic data to find candidate immune exposures, relying instead on TCR beta sequences and their occurrence across donors. Across some 400 genotyped donors of the cohort, an average of about 240,000 unique TCR beta nucleotide sequences per donor were sequenced, and roughly 20% of those sequences were non-productive. Among the roughly 400 genotyped donors, 75% to 90% belonged to the genetic ancestry cluster associated with self-reported Caucasian donors. Typing coverage differed by locus: A, B, C, DRB1 and DQB1 were typed in roughly 620-630 donors, DQA1 in around 500, DPA1 in roughly 590, and DPB1 in just under 490. The study used immunosequencing to profile the T cell repertoires of around 600 subjects and linked those repertoires to cytomegalovirus serostatus. All discovery cohort repertoires had been generated using a single sequencing platform. An earlier analysis of approximately 580 of the donors used high-throughput TCR beta sequencing to judge whether each TCR beta V gene segment behaved as functional or pseudogenic. To predict cytomegalovirus infection status, the study combined high-throughput TCR immunosequencing, statistical association of individual TCRs with disease status, and machine learning. In a later analysis, previously published TCR beta repertoires from 550 to 750 donors were re-analyzed and high-resolution HLA genotyping was added so that TCR occurrence patterns could be studied. A few DR-DQ haplotypes were treated as single units for association and clustering because of strong linkage in the cohort. An early release that covered some 630 HLA-typed donors contained about 300 gigabases of sequencing data and around 85 million unique TCR sequences. The aim of the study was to test whether cataloging public T cell receptors could identify signatures of past pathogen exposure. Both class I and class II loci were covered by HLA typing, at four-digit resolution. A separate validation cohort of 100 to 150 different subjects was used in addition to the 666-subject first cohort. In a later genetic analysis, genome-wide SNP genotypes for about 65% of the 666 donors were used, and that subset was treated as a discovery cohort.

The cohort was made up of around 720 healthy bone marrow donors. Cohort members were all nominally healthy when sampled, although unrecorded immune exposures were likely present. The donor tested CMV seropositive, placing the donor among the 310 or so seropositive members of the cohort. A peripheral blood sample was provided by each donor, and peripheral blood mononuclear cells were used for TCR beta sequencing. Genomic DNA extraction from the blood cell samples was performed with the Qiagen DNeasy Blood Extraction Kit. In regard to this clone: There is no known antigen for this receptor. No base quality values were provided; no much bigger clone lies one nucleotide off.

Spanning cysteine to phenylalanine, the CDR3 consists of 14 amino acids. Left in the record is the CDR3 DNA by itself, 42 bases read in frame from the first base. V is pared back by 4 bases and J by 5 bases, with 14 bases lying between the germline termini. The germline V gene (reference sequence) provides CDR1 MNHEY and CDR2 SMNVEV. Library preparation used the immunoSEQ multiplex PCR assay. A mixture of 60 forward primers for TCR Vbeta segments and 13 reverse primers for TCR Jbeta segments was used in the multiplex PCR. The CDR3 region of rearranged TCR beta genes was amplified from genomic DNA with a multiplex PCR assay. On the Illumina HiSeq System, the amplified TCR beta libraries were sequenced as 87-base-pair reads. The original methods were these. Across the roughly 640 repertoires, a later analysis counted about 81 million unique TCR beta chains, roughly 11 million of which were shared by at least two donors. Raw reads were error-corrected and collapsed into unique sequences with a nearest-neighbor algorithm that merged closely related sequences to remove PCR and sequencing errors. V, D and J gene segments were assigned by aligning CDR3 sequences to IMGT reference sequences. Each retained sequence needed at least a six-nucleotide match to both a V gene segment and a J gene segment. A rearrangement counted as productive if the CDR3 had no stop codons and remained in frame with V and J, and every other rearrangement counted as non-productive. Following IMGT convention, CDR3 was defined as the stretch from the second conserved V-encoded cysteine up to the conserved J-encoded phenylalanine. In an earlier analysis of some 550 of the donors, sequences lacking an unambiguous match to a single V gene segment were excluded. In an earlier analysis of more than 500 of the donors, a V segment was called functional when productive rearrangements were above 56.7%, and segregating when the standard deviation between donors exceeded 5%. To diagnose cytomegalovirus status from the catalog of TCR beta chain sequences, a statistical classification framework was built. A later analysis assigned V and J genes by comparing TCR nucleotide sequences with IMGT/GENE-DB human TR gene sequences. A later analysis assigned CDR3 sequences and most-parsimonious VDJ recombination scenarios with the TCRdist pipeline. In a later analysis, each TCR beta chain was defined by its CDR3 amino acid sequence together with its V-gene family, and reads without a unique V-gene family were excluded. As a way to deal with suspected cross-contamination and a sequencing artifact, a later analysis dropped more than 500 nucleotide sequences that were highly shared and had low generation probability. A later analysis calculated a clonal expansion index for each public chain from normalized within-repertoire ranks of inferred template counts. A later analysis computed generation probabilities with a VDJ recombination model fitted to out-of-frame rearrangements, and checked the results against IGoR. In a later analysis, hypergeometric tests were used to score TCR-TCR, TCR-HLA and TCR-CMV co-occurrence, with a repertoire-size bias correction applied to TCR pairs. A later analysis estimated false discovery rates by permuting HLA or CMV assignments 20 times. A later analysis grouped co-occurring TCRs with DBSCAN, adding TCRdist sequence similarity when clustering within HLA-allele-positive subsets. Repertoires with fewer than 30,000 or more than 120,000 public chains, plus five repertoires with anomalous nucleotide sharing, were excluded from co-occurrence clustering. Entries here come from immuneACCESS through TCRdb and include only in-frame sequences with V and J called. Some clones fail to appear in such tables; in the studies checked, an unresolved V gene covers under half of the shortfall, and the cause of the remainder is unknown. D and trimming come from the DNA, and the V and J calls and clone size come from that table. Counted in this sample were around 130,000 clones; approximately 8% of them appeared once. About 6% of the sample is in the top ten clones.

Findings and caveats that apply to the study as a whole: An earlier analysis of some 560 of the donors showed that most TCR beta V segments appeared in productive rearrangements either about 90% or about 30% of the time, which broadly matched IMGT annotations. Compared with the approximately 600-donor mean, donors in an Asian-associated ancestry cluster had fewer N-insertions in productive TCRs, according to a later genetic analysis. Only TCR beta chains were sequenced in this cohort, and the absence of alpha or paired-chain data limited detectable features. Sequencing depth was assumed to be roughly uniform across donors in the presence/absence analyses, though that assumption may not hold. Linkage disequilibrium might explain the correlated functional status among segregating V segments, but an unknown experimental factor could not be excluded. Some IMGT-functional V segments, including TRBV6-2 and TRBV6-3, could not be told apart with the 87-base-pair reads, so those segments were excluded. The study gave a list of some 150 TCR beta chains associated with cytomegalovirus. Because HLA typing was unavailable for some donors at each locus, only the typed subset was used in association tests. Cytomegalovirus status was reported to be diagnosed by the classifier with high specificity and sensitivity in both the original and validation cohorts. In a later analysis, most CMV-associated TCR beta chains were found to appear HLA-restricted, with HLA associations seemingly driven largely by CMV exposure. A group of highly shared sequence variants was considered likely to be a technical artifact of the sequencing pipeline. CMV serostatus was the only immune exposure information available for the cohort. A further reported finding was that TCR beta sequences accurately predicted the HLA-A and HLA-B alleles for most subjects in the first cohort. The authors suggested that the approach could potentially be generalized to other disease states and immunological phenotypes. A few of the identified cytomegalovirus-associated TCR beta chains were confirmed in vitro to be specific for cytomegalovirus antigens. A later genetic analysis associated a missense DCLRE1C variant with V-gene and J-gene trimming of TCR beta chains, and an independent cohort replicated the association. A later analysis associated 15,000 or so TCR beta sequences with specific HLA alleles at a false discovery rate of 0.05. In a later analysis, HLA-associated TCR beta chains were found to be more clonally expanded and to have lower generation probabilities than equally common non-associated chains. A later analysis reported that several top co-occurrence clusters appeared linked to parvovirus B19, influenza, CMV and Epstein-Barr virus. Most TCR sequences were observed very rarely across donors, whereas some public TCRs were present in many individuals. Because counts were too low, roughly 17 rarely observed V segments, including chromosome 9 orphons, were left out of the earlier analysis of approximately 500 of the donors. In a later analysis, TCR association rates were found to vary across HLA loci, with the most associated TCRs seen for DRB1 alleles and the fewest for HLA-C alleles. Assigning TCR associations to individual alleles was difficult when HLA alleles, especially DR and DQ, strongly co-occurred.

The rearrangement joined TRBV27 to TRBJ2-5, with TRBD2 as a weak D call on 5 bases. The receptor was isolated from a woman aged 40 to 50 in good health and CMV-seropositive. The specimen was PBMCs. This receptor has the CDR3 CASSSTGLRETQYF. DNA sequence: TGTGCCAGCAGTTCGACCGGACTTCGGGAGACCCAGTACTTC.